This TCR beta chain stems from a study of radiotherapy plus CTLA-4 blockade in lung cancer (dated 2018 in TCRdb). For context, the study as a whole: Among enrolled patients, around 18% had an objective response and approximately 30% reached disease control. General study outcomes and caveats: The strongest predictors of response were reported to be early dynamic shifts in blood T cell clones along with a rise in serum interferon-beta following radiation. TCR clones derived from tumors expanded in peripheral blood after treatment with radiotherapy and ipilimumab.

The study evaluated CTLA-4 blockade (ipilimumab) given together with focal radiation therapy in patients who had chemo-refractory metastatic non-small-cell lung cancer. Worth noting for this clone: No cognate antigen has been identified for it. One base away there is no much larger clone; base qualities are not given. The same CDR3 also results from other DNA sequences found in this sample.

Library prep was done by the immunoSEQ multiplex PCR assay. Drawn from immuneACCESS, this table holds only the in-frame rearrangements with V and J called that TCRdb kept. Clones are partly lost; checked studies trace under half to an unresolved V gene and leave the rest unexplained. This sample gives about 85,000 clones in total; around 87% of them show up just once. The ten largest clones capture more than 2% of the sample. Sequencing was performed on peripheral blood, taken from a patient treated with radiotherapy plus ipilimumab. The source is a human donor with non-small cell lung cancer who had a partial response to radiotherapy plus ipilimumab.

The CDR3 amino acid sequence is: CASSLGGARGYEQYV. The DNA sequence is as follows: TGTGCCAGCAGCCTCGGGGGGGCCAGGGGTTACGAGCAGTACGTC. The sequence is built from TRBV28 and TRBJ2-7; 8 junctional bases match TRBD2. At the junction V is shortened by 6 bases and J by 4 bases; bases outside the gene matches: 11. Measured from the cysteine to the valine, the CDR3 is 15 residues long. Solely the CDR3 DNA is kept, with 45 bases framed from the first base. Reading the germline V gene gives CDR1 MDHEN and CDR2 SYDVKM.